The source of this TCR beta chain is a study of OX40 agonist ivuxolimab in advanced cancers. Here immunoSEQ multiplex PCR was the method, and the copy in TCRdb shows in-frame clones only, minus some. The sample lists about 70,000 clones, about 90% occurring once. This CDR3 comprises 13 residues. V was shortened by 5 bases and J by 3 bases, with 10 bases between the two germline ends. Germline CDR1 reads WSHSY; CDR2 reads SAAADI. The sequencing here drew on CD4+ or CD8+ T cells sorted from blood, taken in a trial of the OX40 agonist ivuxolimab. V is TRBV10-2 and J is TRBJ1-2, with D possibly matching TRBD1 (5 bases). This TCR was sampled from an adult with an advanced solid tumor such as melanoma, head and neck, liver or kidney cancer. The CDR3 reads CASSSGSYYGYTF. The CDR3 nucleotides are TGCGCCAGCAGTTCAGGGAGCTACTATGGCTACACCTTC.